Below, 22 T cell receptor beta chains from the same sample are listed, as sequenced in a study of immunodeficiency. The table came from immunoSEQ multiplex PCR; TCRdb's copy has only in-frame clones and leaves some out. The sample has roughly 3,400 clones, approximately 90% seen once. Sample: CD8+ T cells from blood. The receptors were sampled from a human donor in good health.

This chain joins TRBV5-6 and TRBJ2-7; D might be TRBD1 or TRBD2, each matching 5 bases. CDR1 SGHDT and CDR2 YYEEEE come from the germline V gene. This CDR3 spans 13 amino acids. The V gene lost 7 bases and the J gene lost 0 bases, with 11 bases spanning the gap. CDR3 coding DNA: TGTGCCAGCCAGTGGGGGAGCTCCTACGAGCAGTACTTC. It codes for CASQWGSSYEQYF.

The V and J genes are TRBV15 and TRBJ2-2, with D hard to call. This CDR3 is 12 amino acids long. Trimming shortened V by 4 bases and J by 6 bases, and 6 bases separated the two germline ends. In germline, CDR1 is LNHNV, CDR2 YYDKDF (reference sequence). The CDR3 nucleotides read TGTGCCACCAGCACCCCAGCCGGGGAGCTGTTTTTT. Its translation: CATSTPAGELFF.

CDR3 nucleotide sequence: TGTGCCAGTAGTTCCGCTAGCGGATCCTACGAGCAGTACTTC. Residues: CASSSASGSYEQYF. V and J are TRBV19 and TRBJ2-7; 7 bases line up with TRBD2. This CDR3 spans 14 amino acids. V lost 5 bases, J lost 1 base, and 5 bases stayed unmatched. Germline CDR1 reads LNHDA; CDR2 reads SQIVND (reference sequence).

The chain carries TRBV5-5 and TRBJ1-3; the match to TRBD1 covers 7 bases. V shed 3 bases, J shed 0 bases, and the junction held 3 bases outside the gene matches. The CDR3 is 15 amino acids. The germline CDR1 and CDR2 sequences are SGHKS and YYEKEE (reference sequence). For the CDR3, the DNA is TGTGCCAGCAGCTCTACAGGGGCCTCTGGAAACACCATATATTTT. Protein product: CASSSTGASGNTIYF.

This rearrangement joins TRBV7-9 to TRBJ1-4; 8 bases match TRBD1. Germline CDR1 SEHNR, CDR2 FQNEAQ (reference sequence). Trimming took 2 bases from V and 6 from J; bases not matched to a gene: 5. This CDR3 region has 15 residues. Written as DNA, the CDR3 is TGTGCCAGCAGCTTATTAGCAGGGGGCGATGAAAAACTGTTTTTT. It yields the protein CASSLLAGGDEKLFF.

J is TRBJ1-1 and V is TRBV2; D is unclear. The CDR3 covers 13 residues. V lost 2 bases, J lost 7 bases, and 11 bases lay in between. Germline CDR1 SNHLY, CDR2 FYNNEI. The CDR3 nucleotides read TGTGCCAGCAGTGAACTTACTACGTTTGAAGCTTTCTTT. Protein product: CASSELTTFEAFF.

This chain uses TRBV19 with TRBJ2-1; D is uncertain. Trimming left V 2 bases short and J 0 bases short, with 11 bases between. CDR1 and CDR2 from the germline V gene are LNHDA and SQIVND (reference sequence). This CDR3 comprises 16 residues. CDR3 nucleotides: TGTGCCAGTAGTATAAAAACGAGAAGCTCCTACAATGAGCAGTTCTTC. Protein sequence: CASSIKTRSSYNEQFF. The variable domain in full, completed from reference TRBV19 and TRBJ2-1, reads DGGITQSPKYLFRKEGQNVTLSCEQNLNHDAMYWYRQDPGQGLRLIYYSQIVNDFQKGDIAEGYSVSREKKESFPLTVTSAQKNPTAFYLCASSIKTRSSYNEQFFGPGTRLTVL.

This sequence joins TRBV30 and TRBJ1-2, with D hard to call. Trimming removed 7 bases from V and 4 bases from J, with 7 bases in between. Germline loops: CDR1 GTSNPN, CDR2 SVGIG (reference sequence). This CDR3 has 10 amino acids. The CDR3, as DNA: TGTGCCTCCATTGGCTATGGCTACACCTTC. Its protein product is CASIGYGYTF. Full variable domain (remainder filled in from reference TRBV30 and TRBJ1-2): SQTIHQWPATLVQPVGSPLSLECTVEGTSNPNLYWYRQAAGRGLQLLFYSVGIGQISSEVPQNLSASRPQDRQFILSSKKLLLSDSGFYLCASIGYGYTFGSGTRLTVV.

This clone was seen a single time. The chain is built from TRBV21-1 and TRBJ1-2. TRBV21-1 corresponds to a pseudogene. The CDR3 is 12 amino acids. This CDR3 is CASSWGIYGYTF. As DNA, the CDR3 is TGTGCCAGCAGCTGGGGGATCTATGGCTACACCTTC.

The rearrangement links TRBV13 to TRBJ2-4, with TRBD1 matching over 9 bases. V lost 10 bases to trimming and J lost 5 bases; unmatched junction nucleotides: 6. Per germline, CDR1 PRHDT and CDR2 FYEKMQ (reference sequence). The CDR3 consists of 13 residues. Here the CDR3 DNA reads TGTGCCACTGAGGACAGGGGTGAAAACATTCAGTACTTC. It encodes CATEDRGENIQYF.

This clone was detected only once. J is TRBJ1-1 and V is TRBV15, with D possibly being TRBD1 (5 bases). The V gene's germline CDR1 is LNHNV and CDR2 YYDKDF (reference sequence). The CDR3 is 14 amino acids. V gave up 5 bases and J gave up 3 bases, with 13 bases separating them. CDR3 in amino acids: CATSPHRGYTEAFF. As DNA, the CDR3 is TGTGCCACCAGCCCCCATCGGGGGTACACTGAAGCTTTCTTT.

This rearrangement joins TRBV9 to TRBJ1-1, with D possibly being TRBD1 (6 bases). Germline CDR1 is SGDLS and CDR2 is YYNGEE. This CDR3 region has 15 residues. Trimming shortened V by 0 bases and J by 2 bases, and 11 bases separated the two germline ends. The CDR3 bases are TGTGCCAGCAGCGTAGATACAGGGAGAAACACTGAAGCTTTCTTT. This sequence encodes CASSVDTGRNTEAFF.

V gene TRBV9 combines with J gene TRBJ1-1; no clear D. V dropped 0 bases and J dropped 8 bases, with 8 bases sitting between them. The CDR3 runs 12 residues. Germline V lookup: CDR1 SGDLS, CDR2 YYNGEE. The CDR3 reads CASSVAGGEAFF. The CDR3, as DNA: TGTGCCAGCAGCGTAGCGGGAGGGGAAGCTTTCTTT.

This clone has only one observation. CDR3 sequence: CASSLEGGAFF. The CDR3 region has the DNA TGTGCCAGCAGCTTAGAGGGGGGAGCTTTCTTT. The chain joins TRBV13 to TRBJ1-1; maybe TRBD1 (6 bases). The CDR3 sequence is 11 residues long. V gave up 1 base and J gave up 10 bases, with 7 bases separating them. CDR1 is PRHDT, CDR2 FYEKMQ, per germline (reference sequence).

The rearrangement links TRBV9 to TRBJ2-1; 12 bases map to TRBD2. Germline V gives CDR1 SGDLS, CDR2 YYNGEE. The CDR3 runs 18 residues. J gave up 2 bases and V 4 bases, and 10 bases lay outside the gene matches. In nucleotides, the CDR3 is TGTGCCAGCAGCCTTCTAGCGGGGGGGCCTGGGACCTACAATGAGCAGTTCTTC. Protein sequence: CASSLLAGGPGTYNEQFF.

This sequence joins TRBV4-1 and TRBJ2-7; possibly TRBD1 or TRBD2 for D (5 bases each). Germline V CDR1 and CDR2: MGHRA, YSYEKL. The CDR3 runs 15 residues. V was clipped by 0 bases and J by 2 bases, with 11 bases between them. As DNA, the CDR3 is TGCGCCAGCAGCCAAGATTCAGGGACGGCCTACGAGCAGTACTTC. Translating gives CASSQDSGTAYEQYF.

This chain links TRBV11-2 with TRBJ2-3, with 11 bases lining up with TRBD2. V lost 6 bases to trimming and J lost 2 bases; unmatched junction nucleotides: 16. Looked up from germline, CDR1 is SGHAT and CDR2 is FQNNGV. This CDR3 spans 19 amino acids. This chain's CDR3 is CASSRYRASGRPNTDTQYF. For the CDR3, the DNA is TGTGCCAGCAGTCGATACAGAGCTAGCGGGAGGCCTAACACAGATACGCAGTATTTT.

The chain carries TRBV5-1 and TRBJ2-2; D ambiguous. Germline CDR1 SGHRS, CDR2 YFSETQ. The CDR3 totals 13 residues. Trimming stripped 4 bases from V and 7 bases from J, with 11 bases between. CDR3 sequence: CASSPDSYGELFF. Here the CDR3 DNA reads TGCGCCAGCAGCCCCGACTCTTACGGGGAGCTGTTTTTT. The full variable domain, with the rest looked up from reference TRBV5-1 and TRBJ2-2, is KAGVTQTPRYLIKTRGQQVTLSCSPISGHRSVSWYQQTPGQGLQFLFEYFSETQRNKGNFPGRFSGRQFSNSRSEMNVSTLELGDSALYLCASSPDSYGELFFGEGSRLTVL.

This clone came up once. This chain links TRBV19 with TRBJ2-3; D is ambiguous. V dropped 3 bases and J dropped 1 base, with 2 bases sitting between them. Per germline, CDR1 LNHDA and CDR2 SQIVND (reference sequence). The CDR3 spans 12 residues. CDR3 bases: TGTGCCAGTAGTATTGGCACAGATACGCAGTATTTT. It codes for CASSIGTDTQYF.

This clone was counted between two and nine times. V and J are TRBV7-3 and TRBJ1-1, with unresolved D. The CDR3 has 13 amino acids. Germline V gene sequence: CDR1 SGHTA, CDR2 FQGTGA. Trimming shortened V by 5 bases and J by 1 base, and 8 bases separated the two germline ends. CDR3 protein: CASSRWENTEAFF. The CDR3 nucleotides are TGTGCCAGCAGCCGCTGGGAGAACACTGAAGCTTTCTTT. Together with reference TRBV7-3 and TRBJ1-1, the CDR3 gives the full variable domain: GAGVSQTPSNKVTEKGKYVELRCDPISGHTALYWYRQSLGQGPEFLIYFQGTGAADDSGLPNDRFFAVRPEGSVSTLKIQRTERGDSAVYLCASSRWENTEAFFGQGTRLTVV.

The chain uses TRBV12-3 or TRBV12-4 and TRBJ2-1; no clear D. The CDR3 is 12 amino acids. The V gene lost 10 bases and the J gene lost 2 bases, with 9 bases spanning the gap. The CDR3 DNA is TGTGCCACGAGCCTAACCTACAATGAGCAGTTCTTC. As protein: CATSLTYNEQFF.

The genes are TRBV15 and TRBJ1-5; D call uncertain. This CDR3 region has 12 residues. The germline V gene has CDR1 LNHNV and CDR2 YYDKDF (reference sequence). Trimming took off 5 bases at V and 4 bases at J, with 6 bases between the two ends. CDR3 DNA sequence: TGTGCCACCAGCCCGGGAAATCAGCCCCAGCATTTT. This encodes CATSPGNQPQHF. Full variable domain (remainder filled in from reference TRBV15 and TRBJ1-5): DAMVIQNPRYQVTQFGKPVTLSCSQTLNHNVMYWYQQKSSQAPKLLFHYYDKDFNNEADTPDNFQSRRPNTSFCFLDIRSPGLGDTAMYLCATSPGNQPQHFGDGTRLSIL.